This T cell receptor (beta chain) was profiled in a study of neurological immune-mediated disorders. This clonotype was counted at least ten times. The CDR3 covers 17 residues. Germline V gives CDR1 DFQATT, CDR2 SNEGSKA (reference sequence). V gave up 5 bases and J gave up 0 bases; unmatched junction bases: 10. TCRdb ran MiXCR on the 5' RACE reads and lists one entry per CDR3 protein. Of about 36,000 distinct CDR3 sequences in the sample, approximately 10% are singletons; the top ten hold approximately 7%. This TCR came from a woman aged 25-40 years with HTLV-1-associated myelopathy (HAM/TSP). Source material: PBMCs. V is TRBV20-1 and J is TRBJ2-3; 11 nucleotides align to TRBD2. CDR3 amino acids: CSALNQIAGGSTDTQYF. For the CDR3, the DNA is TGCAGTGCTCTAAACCAGATAGCGGGGGGGAGCACAGATACGCAGTATTTT.